Sequencing of this T cell receptor beta chain was carried out in a study of T cells in Graves' hyperthyroidism and ophthalmopathy. Study at large: Peripheral blood was secured at the point of initial diagnosis, before any treatment.

This clonotype was seen a handful of times. The antigen is undetermined. From germline, CDR1 is MNHNS and CDR2 SASEGT. This CDR3 spans 12 amino acids. The germline V and J ends were trimmed by 2 bases and 4 bases, with 6 bases remaining between them. Authors of the study amplified TCR beta CDR3 regions from RNA transcripts. A first-round RT-PCR of the TCR CDR3 used the HTBI primer set. TCRdb re-called the multiplex PCR reads through MiXCR, storing one row per CDR3 protein. The sample has about 370,000 distinct CDR3 sequences; roughly 15% are singletons. Study-wide findings and caveats: Appearing also in blood were most of the thyroid clonotypes expanded above 0.001. Ophthalmopathy was predicted by the model a median of 6.5 months ahead of onset.

Researchers barred patients who had uncontrolled infection, other autoimmune disease, pregnancy or lactation. This clonotype was sampled from an older woman with Graves' ophthalmopathy. Sequencing was performed on blood. The rearrangement links TRBV6-1 to TRBJ2-7; D unclear. CDR3 sequence reads: CASSENFYEQYF. The DNA for the CDR3 is TGTGCCAGCAGTGAAAATTTTTACGAGCAGTACTTC.